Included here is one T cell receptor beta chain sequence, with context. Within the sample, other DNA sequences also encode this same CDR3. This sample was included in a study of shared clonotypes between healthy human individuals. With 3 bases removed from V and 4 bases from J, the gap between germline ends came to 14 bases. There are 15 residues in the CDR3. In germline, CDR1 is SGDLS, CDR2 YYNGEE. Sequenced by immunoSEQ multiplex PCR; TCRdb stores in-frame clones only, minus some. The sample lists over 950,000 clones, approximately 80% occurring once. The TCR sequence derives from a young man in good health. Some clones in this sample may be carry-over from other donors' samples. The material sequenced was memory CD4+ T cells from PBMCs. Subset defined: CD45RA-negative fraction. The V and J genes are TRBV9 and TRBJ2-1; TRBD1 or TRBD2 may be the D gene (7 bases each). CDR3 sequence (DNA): TGTGCCAGCAGCGCCCAGGGGGGGAGTTACAATGAGCAGTTCTTC. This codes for CASSAQGGSYNEQFF. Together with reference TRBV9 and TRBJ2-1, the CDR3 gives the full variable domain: DSGVTQTPKHLITATGQRVTLRCSPRSGDLSVYWYQQSLDQGLQFLIQYYNGEERAKGNILERFSAQQFPDLHSELNLSSLELGDSALYFCASSAQGGSYNEQFFGPGTRLTVL.